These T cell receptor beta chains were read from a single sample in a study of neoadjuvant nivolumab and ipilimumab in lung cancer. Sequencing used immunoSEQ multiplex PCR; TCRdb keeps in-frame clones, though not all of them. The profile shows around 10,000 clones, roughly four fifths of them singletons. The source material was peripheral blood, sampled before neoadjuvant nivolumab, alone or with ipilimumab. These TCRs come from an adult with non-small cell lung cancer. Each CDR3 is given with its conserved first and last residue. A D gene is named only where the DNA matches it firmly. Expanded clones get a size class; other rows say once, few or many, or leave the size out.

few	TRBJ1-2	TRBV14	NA	TGTGCCAGCAGTCCCGACGGCAACTATGGCTACACCTTC	CASSPDGNYGYTF
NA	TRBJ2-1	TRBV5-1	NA	TGCGCCAGCAGGTCCGGGACGGGCAGATACAATGAGCAGTTCTTC	CASRSGTGRYNEQFF
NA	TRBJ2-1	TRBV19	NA	TGTGCCAGTAGCACAGGGCCGGAGCAGTTCTTC	CASSTGPEQFF
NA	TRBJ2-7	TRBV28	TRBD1	TGTGCCAGCAGTTTACCAGGACAGGGCTACGAGCAGTACTTC	CASSLPGQGYEQYF
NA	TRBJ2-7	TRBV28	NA	TGTGCCAGCAGTTTTAGGCGAACAGGGAGCTCCTACGAGCAGTACTTC	CASSFRRTGSSYEQYF
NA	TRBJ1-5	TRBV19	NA	TGTGCCAGTGGGGGGGCAGGGGGCAATCAGCCCCAGCATTTT	CASGGAGGNQPQHF
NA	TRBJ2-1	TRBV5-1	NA	TGCGCCAGCAGCTTGACGGCGGCGGACCGATATGAGCAGTTCTTC	CASSLTAADRYEQFF
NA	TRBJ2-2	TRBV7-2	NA	TGTGCCAGCAGCTTAGTAAACGCCGGGGAGCTGTTTTTT	CASSLVNAGELFF
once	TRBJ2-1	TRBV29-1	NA	TGCAGCGTTGAAGGTCTAGGGCCCATTGAGCAGTTCTTC	CSVEGLGPIEQFF
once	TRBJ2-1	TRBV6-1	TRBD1	TGTGCCAGCAGTGAGCCGGGACAGGGAGTCTACAATGAGCAGTTCTTC	CASSEPGQGVYNEQFF
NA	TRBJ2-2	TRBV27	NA	TGTGCCAGCAGGTCAGGGACCGGGGAGCTGTTTTTT	CASRSGTGELFF
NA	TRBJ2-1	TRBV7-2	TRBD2	TGTGCCAGCAGGGGCCAGACTCTAGCGGGACCTTACAATGAGCAGTTCTTC	CASRGQTLAGPYNEQFF
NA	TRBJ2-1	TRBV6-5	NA	TGTGCCAGCAGCCGCCTCAATGAGCAGTTCTTC	CASSRLNEQFF
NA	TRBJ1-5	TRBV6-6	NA	TGTGCCAGCAGTTACTCGGCAGCCTTCAATCAGCCCCAGCATTTT	CASSYSAAFNQPQHF
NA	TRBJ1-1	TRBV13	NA	TGTGCCAGCAGCTCCCAGGGCATGAACACTGAAGCTTTCTTT	CASSSQGMNTEAFF
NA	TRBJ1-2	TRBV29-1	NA	TGCAGCGTTGAAGATGATCTACGGGGGTATGGCTACACCTTC	CSVEDDLRGYGYTF
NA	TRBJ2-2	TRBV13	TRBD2	TGTGCCAGCAGCTTTCCATCCGGGGGGGGGACCGGGGAGCTGTTTTTT	CASSFPSGGGTGELFF
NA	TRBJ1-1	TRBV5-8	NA	TGTGCCAGCAGCTTGGGCAGGGTGACTGAAGCTTTCTTT	CASSLGRVTEAFF
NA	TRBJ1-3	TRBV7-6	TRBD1	TGTGCCAGCAGCTTAGGACAGGGGTCAGGAAACACCATATATTTT	CASSLGQGSGNTIYF
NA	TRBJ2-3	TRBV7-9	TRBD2	TGTGCCAGCAGCTCTGGGCTAGCGGGCACAGATACGCAGTATTTT	CASSSGLAGTDTQYF
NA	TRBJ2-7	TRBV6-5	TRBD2	TGTGCCAGCAGTCAAGCGGGGGGGCTCGAGCAGTACTTC	CASSQAGGLEQYF
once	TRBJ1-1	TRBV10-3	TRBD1	TGTGCCATCAAAGGGACAGGTCTCATGAACACTGAAGCTTTCTTT	CAIKGTGLMNTEAFF
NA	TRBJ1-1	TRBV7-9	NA	TGTGCCAGCAGCTTAGGAAGGGCCAGGGTGAGTTGGAACACTGAAGCTTTCTTT	CASSLGRARVSWNTEAFF
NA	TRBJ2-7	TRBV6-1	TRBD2	TGTGCCAGCAGTGAATGGACTAGCGGGAGTGGGGAGCAGTACTTC	CASSEWTSGSGEQYF
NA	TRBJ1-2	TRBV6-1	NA	TGTGCCAGCAGTATTGAACAGTGGCCCGTCTATGGCTACACCTTC	CASSIEQWPVYGYTF
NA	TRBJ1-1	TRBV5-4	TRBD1	TGTGCCAGCAGCCCCGACAGGGTCCAGACTGAAGCTTTCTTT	CASSPDRVQTEAFF
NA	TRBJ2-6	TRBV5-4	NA	TGTGCCAGCGGAACCTTTCTTGGCGTACAAAGTCGGGCCAACGTCCTGACTTTC	CASGTFLGVQSRANVLTF
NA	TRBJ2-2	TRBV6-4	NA	TGTGCCAGCAGTGACACTGCTAGCGAGTCCCTCACCGGGGAGCTGTTTTTT	CASSDTASESLTGELFF
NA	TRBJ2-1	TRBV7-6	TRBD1	TGTGCCAGCAGCTACAGACAGGGGGCTAATGAGCAGTTCTTC	CASSYRQGANEQFF
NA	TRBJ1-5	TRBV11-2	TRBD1	TGTGCCAGCAGCTTAGAGGGACAGGACCGCAATCAGCCCCAGCATTTT	CASSLEGQDRNQPQHF
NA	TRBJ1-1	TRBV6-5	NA	TGTGCCAGCAGTTCGCGACCCGCTAACACTGAAGCTTTCTTT	CASSSRPANTEAFF
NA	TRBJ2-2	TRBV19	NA	TGTGCCAGTAGTAAAGGAGCGCCCGGGGAGCTGTTTTTT	CASSKGAPGELFF
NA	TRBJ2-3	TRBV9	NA	TGTGCCAGCAGCGTAAGTAGCACAGATACGCAGTATTTT	CASSVSSTDTQYF
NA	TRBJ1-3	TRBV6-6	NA	TGTGCCAGCAGTTCAGAGAGAAACACCATATATTTT	CASSSERNTIYF